This T cell receptor beta chain was profiled in a study of vaccination effects on CD4 cells after COVID-19. The junction had 4 bases not matched to a gene; V was cut back by 3 bases and J by 3 bases. CDR1 and CDR2 from the germline V gene are MNHNY and SVGAGI (reference sequence). The CDR3 is 15 residues long. Sequencing in the ViraFEST assay came after antigen-specific CD4+ T cells had been expanded with viral peptide pools, which were used to stimulate PBMC. The culture ran for under eleven days, and then CD4+ T cells were isolated. The person had a PCR-confirmed SARS-CoV-2 infection during March to December 2020. As the negative control culture, an HIV-1 Nef peptide pool was included. As to this clone: The antigen remains unidentified.

Clones were sequenced by immunoSEQ multiplex PCR, and TCRdb holds only the in-frame ones, with some missing. The data contain more than 45,000 clones, around 76% of them singletons. This sequence was found in a human donor who had a prior SARS-CoV-2 infection. This chain uses TRBV6-6 with TRBJ1-5; 8 bases map to TRBD1. Material: CD4+ T cells from PBMCs cultured with HIV peptides, obtained before COVID-19 vaccination. Subset denoted: HIV-1 Nef peptide pool negative control/reference culture. CDR3 in amino acids: CASSYGTGNNQPQHF. The CDR3 DNA is TGTGCCAGCAGTTATGGGACAGGTAACAATCAGCCCCAGCATTTT.